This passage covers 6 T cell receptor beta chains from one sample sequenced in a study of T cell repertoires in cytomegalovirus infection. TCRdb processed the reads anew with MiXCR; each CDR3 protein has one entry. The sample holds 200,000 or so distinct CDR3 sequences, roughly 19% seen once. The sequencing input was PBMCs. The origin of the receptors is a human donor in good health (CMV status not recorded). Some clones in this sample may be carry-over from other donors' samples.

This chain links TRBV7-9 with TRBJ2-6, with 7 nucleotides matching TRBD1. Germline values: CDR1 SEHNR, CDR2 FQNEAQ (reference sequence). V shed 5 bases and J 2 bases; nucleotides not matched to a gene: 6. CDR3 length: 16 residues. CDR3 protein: CASSLTGPAGANVLTF. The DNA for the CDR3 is TGTGCCAGCAGCCTGACAGGGCCGGCTGGGGCCAACGTCCTGACTTTC.

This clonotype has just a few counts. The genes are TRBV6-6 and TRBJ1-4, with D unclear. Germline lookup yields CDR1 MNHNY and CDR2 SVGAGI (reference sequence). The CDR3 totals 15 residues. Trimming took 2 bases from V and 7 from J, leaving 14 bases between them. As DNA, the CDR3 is TGTGCCAGCAGTTACGGTGCCAGCTCGGGTGAAAAACTGTTTTTT. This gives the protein CASSYGASSGEKLFF.

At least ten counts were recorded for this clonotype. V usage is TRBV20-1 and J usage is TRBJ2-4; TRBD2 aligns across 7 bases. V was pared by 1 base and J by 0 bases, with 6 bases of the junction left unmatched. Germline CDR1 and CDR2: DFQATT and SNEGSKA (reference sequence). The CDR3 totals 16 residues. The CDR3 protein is CSARGSGDLAKNIQYF. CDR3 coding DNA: TGCAGTGCTAGAGGGAGCGGGGATCTAGCCAAAAACATTCAGTACTTC.

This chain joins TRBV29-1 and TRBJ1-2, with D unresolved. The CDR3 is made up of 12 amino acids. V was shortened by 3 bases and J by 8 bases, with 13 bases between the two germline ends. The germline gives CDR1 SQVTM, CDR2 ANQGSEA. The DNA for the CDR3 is TGCAGCGTTGAGACGGCAGGAGGCGGCTACACCTTC. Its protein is CSVETAGGGYTF. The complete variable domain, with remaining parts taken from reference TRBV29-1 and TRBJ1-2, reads SAVISQKPSRDICQRGTSLTIQCQVDSQVTMMFWYRQQPGQSLTLIATANQGSEATYESGFVIDKFPISRPNLTFSTLTVSNMSPEDSSIYLCSVETAGGGYTFGSGTRLTVV.

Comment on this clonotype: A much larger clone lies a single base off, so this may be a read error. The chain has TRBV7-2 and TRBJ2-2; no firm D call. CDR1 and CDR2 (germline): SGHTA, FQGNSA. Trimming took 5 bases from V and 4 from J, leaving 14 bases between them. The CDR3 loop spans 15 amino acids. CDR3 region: CASSPPYTVTGELFF. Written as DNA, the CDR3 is TGTGCCAGCAGCCCACCTTACACGGTCACCGGGGAGCTGTTTTTT.

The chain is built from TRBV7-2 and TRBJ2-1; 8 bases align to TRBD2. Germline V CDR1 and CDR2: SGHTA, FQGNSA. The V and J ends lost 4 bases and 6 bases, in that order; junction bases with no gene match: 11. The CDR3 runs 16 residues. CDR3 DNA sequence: TGTGCCAGCAGCTCGCGGATGAGCGGGAGATCCAATGAGCAGTTCTTC. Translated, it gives CASSSRMSGRSNEQFF.